These 21 T cell receptor beta chains share one sample of origin, sequenced in a study of blood T cell repertoires in COVID-19. Here immunoSEQ multiplex PCR was the method, and the copy in TCRdb shows in-frame clones only, minus some. The repertoire holds over 75,000 clones, with roughly nine tenths as singletons. Sequenced sample: peripheral blood. The receptors were sampled from a man aged 60 to 75 with acute or convalescent COVID-19.

This clone was recorded once. The rearrangement uses TRBV5-1 and TRBJ1-3; weak D call: TRBD1 (6 bases). This CDR3 is 14 amino acids long. Trimming removed 4 bases from V and 0 bases from J, with 8 bases in between. Germline CDR1 and CDR2: SGHRS and YFSETQ. The CDR3 DNA sequence: TGCGCCAGCAGCGAAGGGGGCTCTGGAAACACCATATATTTT. Translating it yields CASSEGGSGNTIYF.

J is TRBJ2-1 and V is TRBV7-3, with 10 bases identical to TRBD2. This CDR3 is 13 amino acids long. Germline-derived CDR1 and CDR2 are SGHTA and FQGTGA. Trimming cost V 3 bases and J 9 bases; bases outside gene matches: 2. CDR3 sequence reads: CASSFEREGEQFF. For the CDR3, the DNA is TGTGCCAGCAGCTTCGAGCGGGAGGGTGAGCAGTTCTTC.

The CDR3 loop is CASSEVGGNTEAFF. The CDR3 DNA follows: TGTGCCAGCAGTGAAGTAGGCGGGAACACTGAAGCTTTCTTT. The genes are TRBV6-1 and TRBJ1-1; no reliable D call. The CDR3 sequence is 14 residues long. Germline CDR1 is MNHNS and CDR2 is SASEGT. The germline V and J ends were trimmed by 1 base and 1 base, with 7 bases remaining between them.

This clone occurred once. CDR3 sequence (DNA): TGTGCCAGCAGCGAAACTAGCGGGGTCGGGGAGCTGTTTTTT. Encoded protein: CASSETSGVGELFF. The chain links TRBV11-3 to TRBJ2-2, with TRBD2 identical over 10 bases. The ends lost 5 bases at V and 7 bases at J; junction bases unmatched: 4. The CDR3 covers 14 residues. Germline V gene sequence: CDR1 SGHNT, CDR2 YENEEA. Combining the CDR3 with reference TRBV11-3 and TRBJ2-2 gives the whole variable domain EAGVVQSPRYKIIEKKQPVAFWCNPISGHNTLYWYLQNLGQGPELLIRYENEEAVDDSQLPKDRFSAERLKGVDSTLKIQPAELGDSAVYLCASSETSGVGELFFGEGSRLTVL.

The CDR3 is CASSFPGQAYNEQFF. The DNA for the CDR3 is TGTGCCAGCAGTTTTCCGGGACAGGCCTACAATGAGCAGTTCTTC. This chain uses TRBV27 with TRBJ2-1; 8 positions match TRBD1. The CDR3 spans 15 residues. Germline V gene sequence: CDR1 MNHEY, CDR2 SMNVEV (reference sequence). Losses at the gene ends were 3 bases for V and 2 bases for J; bases not matched to a gene: 3.

This chain links TRBV29-1 with TRBJ2-1; D is unclear. The germline V and J ends were trimmed by 3 bases and 10 bases, with 10 bases remaining between them. CDR3 length equals 11 residues. From germline, CDR1 is SQVTM and CDR2 ANQGSEA. Here the CDR3 DNA reads TGCAGCGTTGAGAACTATTTGGAGCAGTTCTTC. Encoded protein: CSVENYLEQFF.

The sample holds one count of this clone. The V and J genes are TRBV27 and TRBJ2-1; 7 bases line up with TRBD2. CDR1 is MNHEY, CDR2 SMNVEV, per germline (reference sequence). J lost 9 bases, V lost 5 bases, and 7 bases had no gene match. This CDR3 region has 13 residues. The CDR3 is CASSRGVNFEQFF. In nucleotides, the CDR3 is TGTGCCAGCAGTCGGGGGGTTAACTTTGAGCAGTTCTTC.

This clone has a handful of counts. The chain is built from TRBV7-8 and TRBJ2-1, with 12 bases that match TRBD2. CDR3 size: 17 residues. From germline, CDR1 is SGHVS and CDR2 FQNEAQ. V trimming: 0 bases; J trimming: 8 bases; junction bases outside the gene matches: 8. CDR3 bases: TGTGCCAGCAGCTTAGCCACTAGCGGGGGGAAAATCGATGAGCAGTTCTTC. Residues: CASSLATSGGKIDEQFF.

The chain has TRBV6-5 and TRBJ2-3; TRBD2 might be the D (6 bases). Germline V gene sequence: CDR1 MNHEY, CDR2 SVGAGI. Trimming removed 2 bases at V and 3 bases at J, with 9 bases between. This CDR3 comprises 14 residues. This chain's CDR3 is CASSYRGGTDTQYF. The CDR3 region has the DNA TGTGCCAGCAGTTACAGGGGAGGAACAGATACGCAGTATTTT.

This sequence joins TRBV3-1 (or the pseudogene TRBV3-2) and TRBJ1-1; 8 bases are a match to TRBD1. The CDR3 extends over 11 amino acids. In germline, CDR1 is LGHDT, CDR2 YNNKEL (reference sequence). V lost 6 bases and J lost 8; bases outside the gene matches: 2. DNA for the CDR3: TGTGCCAGCAGAAGACAGGGGGAAGCTTTCTTT. Translation gives CASRRQGEAFF.

The chain links TRBV5-1 to TRBJ1-2, with TRBD1 matching 8 bases. The J segment lost 8 bases and the V segment lost 4 bases, leaving 10 bases of the junction unmatched. Germline V lookup: CDR1 SGHRS, CDR2 YFSETQ. This CDR3 comprises 14 residues. CDR3 loop: CASSPGQAPEGYTF. CDR3 sequence (DNA): TGCGCCAGCAGCCCGGGACAGGCCCCCGAAGGCTACACCTTC.

J is TRBJ1-2 and V is TRBV7-9; 7 nucleotides match TRBD1. J lost 4 bases, V lost 1 base, and 9 bases had no gene match. Germline assignment: CDR1 SEHNR and CDR2 FQNEAQ (reference sequence). This CDR3 comprises 16 residues. The CDR3 DNA follows: TGTGCCAGCAGCTTAGATCGACAGGGAACTGCCTATGGCTACACCTTC. Protein: CASSLDRQGTAYGYTF. Complete variable domain (other parts from reference TRBV7-9 and TRBJ1-2): DTGVSQNPRHKITKRGQNVTFRCDPISEHNRLYWYRQTLGQGPEFLTYFQNEAQLEKSRLLSDRFSAERPKGSFSTLEIQRTEQGDSAMYLCASSLDRQGTAYGYTFGSGTRLTVV.

The chain combines TRBV11-2 with TRBJ2-1, with 10 bases matching TRBD2. V trimming: 5 bases; J trimming: 10 bases; junction bases outside the gene matches: 8. The CDR3 spans 14 residues. Germline values: CDR1 SGHAT, CDR2 FQNNGV. In nucleotides, the CDR3 is TGTGCCAGCAGCCTTAACGTAGCGGGAGGCGAGCAGTTCTTC. Its protein is CASSLNVAGGEQFF.

The V call is TRBV29-1, the J call TRBJ2-2; 7 nucleotides line up with TRBD1. The CDR3 totals 15 residues. The ends lost 4 bases at V and 4 bases at J; junction bases unmatched: 9. CDR1 is SQVTM, CDR2 ANQGSEA, per germline. Written as DNA, the CDR3 is TGCAGCGTTGTAGGGGACAGTTCTTTCACCGGGGAGCTGTTTTTT. It translates to CSVVGDSSFTGELFF.

The V gene is TRBV24-1, the J gene TRBJ2-3; tentatively, D is TRBD1 (5 bases). V was shortened by 7 bases and J by 1 base, with 11 bases between the two germline ends. Germline CDR1 KGHDR, CDR2 SFDVKD. CDR3 length: 14 residues. The CDR3 region is CATRGRGGTDTQYF. The CDR3 DNA reads TGTGCCACCAGGGGGCGTGGCGGCACAGATACGCAGTATTTT.

This clone was detected only once. The genes are TRBV11-1 and TRBJ1-1; 7 nucleotides line up with TRBD1. The germline CDR1 and CDR2 sequences are SGHAT and FQDESV (reference sequence). This CDR3 contains 14 residues. J lost 0 bases, V lost 6 bases, and 4 bases had no gene match. As DNA, the CDR3 is TGTGCCAGCAGATTCGGGACAGTGAACACTGAAGCTTTCTTT. It yields the protein CASRFGTVNTEAFF.

The rearrangement links TRBV11-1 to TRBJ2-7, with D perhaps TRBD1 (6 bases). The germline V and J ends were trimmed by 3 bases and 7 bases, with 13 bases remaining between them. This CDR3 region has 13 residues. Germline V lookup: CDR1 SGHAT, CDR2 FQDESV (reference sequence). The chain's CDR3 is CASSFTLTGEQYF. CDR3 nucleotides: TGTGCCAGCAGCTTCACCCTTACAGGGGAGCAGTACTTC.

CDR3 sequence (DNA): TGTGCCAGCAGCTTAGGGGGACTAGCAGCAGAGACCCAGTACTTC. Its protein is CASSLGGLAAETQYF. V gene TRBV11-3 combines with J gene TRBJ2-5; TRBD2 aligns across 9 bases. The CDR3 contains 15 residues. The J segment lost 4 bases and the V segment lost 1 base, leaving 4 bases of the junction unmatched. CDR1 and CDR2 from the germline V gene are SGHNT and YENEEA.

The chain combines TRBV4-3 with TRBJ2-1, with 7 positions matching TRBD2. V lost 0 bases, J lost 7 bases, and 3 bases stayed unmatched. CDR1 and CDR2 from the germline V gene are LGHNA and YSLEER. This CDR3 comprises 14 residues. The CDR3 protein is CASSQESSGNEQFF. In DNA, the CDR3 is TGCGCCAGCAGCCAAGAATCTAGCGGAAATGAGCAGTTCTTC.

The chain employs TRBV30 and TRBJ1-1, with 7 bases matching TRBD1. The CDR3 is 17 amino acids. V dropped 0 bases and J dropped 4; count of bases not matched to a gene: 14. Germline CDR1 is GTSNPN and CDR2 is SVGIG (reference sequence). The CDR3 sequence is CAWSVMRGPVRSTEAFF. CDR3 coding DNA: TGTGCCTGGAGTGTAATGAGGGGGCCAGTACGGAGCACTGAAGCTTTCTTT.

The chain links TRBV6-5 to TRBJ2-7, with TRBD1 matching over 8 bases. Germline V gene sequence: CDR1 MNHEY, CDR2 SVGAGI. Trimming took 2 bases from V and 3 from J; bases not matched to a gene: 3. CDR3 length equals 14 residues. CDR3 loop: CASSYMGTGYEQYF. For the CDR3, the DNA is TGTGCCAGCAGTTACATGGGGACAGGCTACGAGCAGTACTTC.